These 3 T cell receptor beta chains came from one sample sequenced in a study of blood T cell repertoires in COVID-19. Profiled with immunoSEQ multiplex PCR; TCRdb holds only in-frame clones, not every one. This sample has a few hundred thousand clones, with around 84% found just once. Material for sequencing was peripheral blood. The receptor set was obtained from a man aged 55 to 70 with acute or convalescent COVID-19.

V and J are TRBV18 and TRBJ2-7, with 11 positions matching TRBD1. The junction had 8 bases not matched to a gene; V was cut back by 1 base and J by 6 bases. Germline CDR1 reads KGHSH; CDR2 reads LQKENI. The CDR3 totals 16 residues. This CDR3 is CASSPRRTGGKGEQYF. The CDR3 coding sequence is TGTGCCAGCTCACCACGAAGGACAGGGGGCAAGGGCGAGCAGTACTTC.

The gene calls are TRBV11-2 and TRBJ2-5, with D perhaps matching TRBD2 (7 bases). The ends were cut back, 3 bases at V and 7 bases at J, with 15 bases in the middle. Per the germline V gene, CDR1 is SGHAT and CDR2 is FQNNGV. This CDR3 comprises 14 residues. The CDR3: CASSFLGGAGTQYF. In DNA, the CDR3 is TGTGCCAGCAGCTTCCTTGGGGGGGCCGGGACCCAGTACTTC.

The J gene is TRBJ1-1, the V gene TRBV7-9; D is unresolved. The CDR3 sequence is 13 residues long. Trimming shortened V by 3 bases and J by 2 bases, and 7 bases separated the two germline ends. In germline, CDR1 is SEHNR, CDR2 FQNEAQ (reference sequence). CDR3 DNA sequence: TGTGCCAGCAGCTTCACAGCAAACACTGAAGCTTTCTTT. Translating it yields CASSFTANTEAFF.